This T cell receptor beta chain was documented in a study of long-term antiretroviral therapy in people with HIV. At survey level, the immunoSEQ assay was run in its v3.0 version. Sequenced by immunoSEQ multiplex PCR; TCRdb stores in-frame clones only, minus some. The sample records approximately 18,000 clones, about nine tenths being singletons. The CDR3 contains 16 residues. V lost 1 base and J lost 3, with 15 bases in between. The germline V gene has CDR1 SGHDN and CDR2 FVKESK. The V and J genes are TRBV14 and TRBJ1-1; maybe TRBD1 (6 bases). The sequences come from unsorted PBMCs, collected 3 years after starting antiretroviral therapy. This clonotype was obtained from a man between 50 and 59 years old with HIV. The CDR3 loop is CASSQGWTVPHTEAFF. The CDR3 DNA follows: TGTGCCAGCAGCCAAGGGTGGACAGTCCCTCACACTGAAGCTTTCTTT.